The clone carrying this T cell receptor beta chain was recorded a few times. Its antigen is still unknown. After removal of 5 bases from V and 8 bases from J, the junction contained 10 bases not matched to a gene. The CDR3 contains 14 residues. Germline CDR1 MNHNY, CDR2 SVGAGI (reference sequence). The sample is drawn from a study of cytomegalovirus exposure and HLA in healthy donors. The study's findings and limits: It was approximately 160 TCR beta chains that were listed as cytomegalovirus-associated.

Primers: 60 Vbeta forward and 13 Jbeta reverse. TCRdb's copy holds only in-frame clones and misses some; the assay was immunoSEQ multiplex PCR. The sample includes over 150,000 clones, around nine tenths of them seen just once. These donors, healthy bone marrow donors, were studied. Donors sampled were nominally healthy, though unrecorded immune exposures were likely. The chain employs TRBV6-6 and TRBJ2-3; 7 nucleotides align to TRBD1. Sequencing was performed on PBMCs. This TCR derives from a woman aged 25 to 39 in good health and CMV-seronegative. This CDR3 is CASSRTGAITTQYF. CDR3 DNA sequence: TGTGCCAGCAGTCGAACAGGGGCGATTACTACGCAGTATTTT.